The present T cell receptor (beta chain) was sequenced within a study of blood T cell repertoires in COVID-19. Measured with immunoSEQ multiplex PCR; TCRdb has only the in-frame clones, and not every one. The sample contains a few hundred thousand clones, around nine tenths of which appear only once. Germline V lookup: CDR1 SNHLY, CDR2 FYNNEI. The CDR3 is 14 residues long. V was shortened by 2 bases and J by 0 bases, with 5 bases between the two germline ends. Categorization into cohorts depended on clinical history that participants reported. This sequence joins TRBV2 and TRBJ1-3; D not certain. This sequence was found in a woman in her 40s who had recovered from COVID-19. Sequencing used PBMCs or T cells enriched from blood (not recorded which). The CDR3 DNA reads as TGTGCCAGCAGTGAATCCAACTCTGGAAACACCATATATTTT. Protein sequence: CASSESNSGNTIYF.